This T cell receptor beta chain was retrieved from a study of control samples from healthy donors and cancer patients. The repertoire was sequenced with immunoSEQ multiplex PCR; TCRdb's copy has only in-frame clones and lacks some. The data show some 150,000 clones, approximately 93% seen once. Germline CDR1 is SQVTM and CDR2 is ANQGSEA. The CDR3 runs to 18 residues. V was shortened by 0 bases and J by 0 bases, with 18 bases between the two germline ends. Sequenced: blood. This sequence originates from a man aged 45-65 years in good health. This chain joins TRBV29-1 and TRBJ2-4; D is unclear. CDR3 nucleotides: TGCAGCGTTGAAGAGTTTGTCTACTATTATCTAGCCAAAAACATTCAGTACTTC. The encoded protein is CSVEEFVYYYLAKNIQYF.